Listed here are 10 T cell receptor beta chains from one sample, sequenced in a study of CD8+CD57+ T cells in acquired aplastic anemia. Patients chosen for sequencing had shown CD8+CD57+ cell expansion by flow cytometry. TCR beta VDJ combinations and CDR3 sequences were profiled from genomic DNA. TCRdb analysed the reads with MiXCR anew, one entry per CDR3 protein. The sample carries roughly 200,000 distinct CDR3 sequences, about three fifths recorded once. Material: sorted CD4+, CD8+, or CD8+CD57+ T cells (not recorded which) from PBMCs. The receptors shown here come from a human donor with aplastic anemia.

This clonotype was counted once. The chain couples TRBV9 to TRBJ2-7; D is undetermined. CDR1 is SGDLS, CDR2 YYNGEE, per germline. V was shortened by 3 bases and J by 3 bases, with 10 bases between the two germline ends. This CDR3 has 13 amino acids. CDR3 region: CASSDGVRYEQYF. Written as DNA, the CDR3 is TGTGCCAGCAGCGATGGAGTCCGCTACGAGCAGTACTTC.

This clonotype was counted ten times or more. The gene calls are TRBV5-1 and TRBJ2-5; 9 bases match TRBD2. V was pared by 4 bases and J by 1 base, with 8 bases of the junction left unmatched. This CDR3 spans 16 amino acids. Germline lookup yields CDR1 SGHRS and CDR2 YFSETQ. This chain's CDR3 is CASSHGTSWAQETQYF. Written as DNA, the CDR3 is TGCGCCAGCAGCCACGGGACTAGCTGGGCCCAAGAGACCCAGTACTTC. Full variable domain (remainder filled in from reference TRBV5-1 and TRBJ2-5): KAGVTQTPRYLIKTRGQQVTLSCSPISGHRSVSWYQQTPGQGLQFLFEYFSETQRNKGNFPGRFSGRQFSNSRSEMNVSTLELGDSALYLCASSHGTSWAQETQYFGPGTRLLVL.

The V call is TRBV9, the J call TRBJ1-5; 7 positions match TRBD1. V gave up 4 bases and J gave up 2 bases; unmatched junction bases: 3. Per germline, CDR1 SGDLS and CDR2 YYNGEE. The CDR3 loop spans 14 amino acids. The CDR3 is CASSIGQGNQPQHF. The DNA of the CDR3 is TGTGCCAGCAGCATCGGACAGGGCAATCAGCCCCAGCATTTT.

The chain has TRBV20-1 and TRBJ2-7, with a weak D call TRBD1 (5 bases). V lost 7 bases and J lost 1, with 8 bases in between. This CDR3 comprises 11 residues. Germline lookup yields CDR1 DFQATT and CDR2 SNEGSKA (reference sequence). The CDR3 sequence is CSVAGSYEQYF. Written as DNA, the CDR3 is TGCAGTGTGGCAGGGTCCTACGAGCAGTACTTC.

The sample holds one count of this clonotype. V usage is TRBV2 and J usage is TRBJ2-3; 13 nucleotides agree with TRBD2. Germline V lookup: CDR1 SNHLY, CDR2 FYNNEI. The J segment lost 2 bases and the V segment lost 5 bases, leaving 4 bases of the junction unmatched. The CDR3 runs 16 residues. The CDR3 bases are TGTGCCAGCAGTAAGGGACTAGCGGGGAACACAGATACGCAGTATTTT. Translating gives CASSKGLAGNTDTQYF.

The chain couples TRBV15 to TRBJ1-1, with D maybe TRBD1 (5 bases). There are 15 residues in the CDR3. Germline lookup yields CDR1 LNHNV and CDR2 YYDKDF (reference sequence). V lost 5 bases and J lost 6, with 19 bases in between. As DNA, the CDR3 is TGTGCCACCAGCGGGCATCTCAGGGTGGGCGCTGAAGCTTTCTTT. Amino acids: CATSGHLRVGAEAFF.

In this sample, this clonotype turned up many times. The V gene is TRBV19, the J gene TRBJ2-1; 10 bases agree with TRBD2. This CDR3 contains 14 residues. J was trimmed by 6 bases and V by 4 bases; bases with no gene match: 3. Germline loops: CDR1 LNHDA, CDR2 SQIVND (reference sequence). The CDR3 reads CASSNSGGANEQFF. CDR3 nucleotide sequence: TGTGCCAGTAGTAACAGCGGGGGGGCCAATGAGCAGTTCTTC.

CDR3 nucleotide sequence: TGTGCCAGCAGTTTATCTAGGGGGTCGAACACTGAAGCTTTCTTT. This sequence encodes CASSLSRGSNTEAFF. The chain combines TRBV27 with TRBJ1-1; weak D call: TRBD1 (6 bases). CDR1 is MNHEY, CDR2 SMNVEV, per germline (reference sequence). The CDR3 spans 15 residues. V shed 0 bases and J shed 1 base, with 9 bases lying between them.

The chain employs TRBV7-3 and TRBJ2-7, with 9 bases fitting TRBD2. The CDR3 is made up of 15 amino acids. V gave up 5 bases and J gave up 5 bases; unmatched junction bases: 10. The germline CDR1 and CDR2 sequences are SGHTA and FQGTGA. As DNA, the CDR3 is TGTGCCAGCAGCCCTTTAGCGGGAGCAGTCCACGAGCAGTACTTC. Encoded protein: CASSPLAGAVHEQYF.

This clonotype was seen a few times. The CDR3 spells CASSEGLSTNEQYF. Written as DNA, the CDR3 is TGTGCCAGCAGTGAAGGACTGAGTACCAACGAGCAGTACTTC. This chain uses TRBV2 with TRBJ2-7; D unresolved. Per the germline V gene, CDR1 is SNHLY and CDR2 is FYNNEI. The CDR3 has 14 amino acids. The ends were cut back, 1 base at V and 5 bases at J, with 12 bases in the middle. Full variable domain (rest looked up from reference TRBV2 and TRBJ2-7): EPEVTQTPSHQVTQMGQEVILRCVPISNHLYFYWYRQILGQKVEFLVSFYNNEISEKSEIFDDQFSVERPDGSNFTLKIRSTKLEDSAMYFCASSEGLSTNEQYFGPGTRLTVT.